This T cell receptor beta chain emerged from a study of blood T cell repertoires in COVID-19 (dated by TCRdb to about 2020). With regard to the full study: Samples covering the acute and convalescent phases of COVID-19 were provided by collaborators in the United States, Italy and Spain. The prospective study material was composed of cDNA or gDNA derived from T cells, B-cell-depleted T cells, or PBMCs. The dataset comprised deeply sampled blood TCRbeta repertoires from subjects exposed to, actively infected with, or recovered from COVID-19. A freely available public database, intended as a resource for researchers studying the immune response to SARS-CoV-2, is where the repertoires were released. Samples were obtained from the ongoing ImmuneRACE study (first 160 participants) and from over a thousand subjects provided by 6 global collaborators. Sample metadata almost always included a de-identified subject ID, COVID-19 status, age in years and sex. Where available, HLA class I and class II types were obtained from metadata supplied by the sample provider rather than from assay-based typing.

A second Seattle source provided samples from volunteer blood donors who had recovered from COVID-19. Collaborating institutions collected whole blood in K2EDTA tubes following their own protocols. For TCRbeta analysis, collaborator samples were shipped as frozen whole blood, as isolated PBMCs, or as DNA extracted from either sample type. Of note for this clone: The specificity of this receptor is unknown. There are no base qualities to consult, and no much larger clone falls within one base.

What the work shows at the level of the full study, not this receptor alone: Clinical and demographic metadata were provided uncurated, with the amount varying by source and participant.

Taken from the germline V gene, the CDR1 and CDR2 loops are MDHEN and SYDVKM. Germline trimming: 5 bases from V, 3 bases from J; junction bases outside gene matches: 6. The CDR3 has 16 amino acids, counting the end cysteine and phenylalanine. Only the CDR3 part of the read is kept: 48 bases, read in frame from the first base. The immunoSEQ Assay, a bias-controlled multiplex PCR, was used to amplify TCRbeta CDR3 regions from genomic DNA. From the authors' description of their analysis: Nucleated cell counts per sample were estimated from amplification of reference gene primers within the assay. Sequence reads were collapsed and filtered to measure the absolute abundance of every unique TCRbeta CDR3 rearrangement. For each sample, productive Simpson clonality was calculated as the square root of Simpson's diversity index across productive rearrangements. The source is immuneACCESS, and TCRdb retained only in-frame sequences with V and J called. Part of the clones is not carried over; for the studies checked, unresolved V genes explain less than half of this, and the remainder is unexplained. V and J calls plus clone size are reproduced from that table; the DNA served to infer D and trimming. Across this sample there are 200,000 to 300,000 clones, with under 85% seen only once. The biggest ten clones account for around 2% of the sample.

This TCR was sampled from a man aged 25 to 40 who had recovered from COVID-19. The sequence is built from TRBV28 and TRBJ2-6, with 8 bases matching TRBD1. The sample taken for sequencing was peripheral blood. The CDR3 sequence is CASSRTGFSGANVLTF. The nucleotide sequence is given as TGTGCCAGCAGTCGGACAGGGTTTAGTGGGGCCAACGTCCTGACTTTC.